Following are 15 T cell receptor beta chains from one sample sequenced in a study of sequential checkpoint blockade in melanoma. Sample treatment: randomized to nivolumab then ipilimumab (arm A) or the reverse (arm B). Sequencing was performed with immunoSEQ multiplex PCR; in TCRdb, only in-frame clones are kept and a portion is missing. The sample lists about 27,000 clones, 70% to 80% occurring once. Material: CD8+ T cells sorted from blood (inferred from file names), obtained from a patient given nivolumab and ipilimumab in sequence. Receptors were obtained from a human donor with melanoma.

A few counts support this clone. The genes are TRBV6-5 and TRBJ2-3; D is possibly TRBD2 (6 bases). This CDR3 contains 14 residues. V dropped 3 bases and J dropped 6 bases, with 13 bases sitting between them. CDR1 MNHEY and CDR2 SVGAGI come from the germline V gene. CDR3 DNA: TGTGCCAGCAGTTATGGGACTCTAGGGGATACGCAGTATTTT. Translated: CASSYGTLGDTQYF.

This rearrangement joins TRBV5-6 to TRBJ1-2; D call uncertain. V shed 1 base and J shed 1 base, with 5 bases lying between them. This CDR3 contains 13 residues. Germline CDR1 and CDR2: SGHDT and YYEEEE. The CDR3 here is CASSLPDNYGYTF. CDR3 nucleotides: TGTGCCAGCAGCTTGCCAGATAACTATGGCTACACCTTC.

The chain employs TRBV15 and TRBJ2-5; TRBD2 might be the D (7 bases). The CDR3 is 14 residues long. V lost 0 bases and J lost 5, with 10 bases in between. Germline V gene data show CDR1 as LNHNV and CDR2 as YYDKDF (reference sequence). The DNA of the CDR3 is TGTGCCACCAGCAGAGAAGGGGGAGGGGAGACCCAGTACTTC. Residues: CATSREGGGETQYF.

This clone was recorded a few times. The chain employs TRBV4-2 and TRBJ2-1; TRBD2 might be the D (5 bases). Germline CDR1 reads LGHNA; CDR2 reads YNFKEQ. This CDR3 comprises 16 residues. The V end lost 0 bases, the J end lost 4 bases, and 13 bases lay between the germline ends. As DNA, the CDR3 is TGTGCCAGCAGCCAAGATACCGGGAATATTTACAATGAGCAGTTCTTC. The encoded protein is CASSQDTGNIYNEQFF.

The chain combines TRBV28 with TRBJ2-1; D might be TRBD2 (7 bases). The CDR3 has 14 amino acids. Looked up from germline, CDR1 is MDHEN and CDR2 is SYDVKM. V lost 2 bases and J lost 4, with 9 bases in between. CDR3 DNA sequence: TGTGCCAGCAGTTTAGGGGGGGCATACAATGAGCAGTTCTTC. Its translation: CASSLGGAYNEQFF.

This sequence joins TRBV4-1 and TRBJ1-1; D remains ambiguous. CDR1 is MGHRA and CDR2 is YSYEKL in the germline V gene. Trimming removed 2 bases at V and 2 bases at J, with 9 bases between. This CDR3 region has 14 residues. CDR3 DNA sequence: TGCGCCAGCAGCCAATCGGGTGGCAACACTGAAGCTTTCTTT. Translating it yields CASSQSGGNTEAFF.

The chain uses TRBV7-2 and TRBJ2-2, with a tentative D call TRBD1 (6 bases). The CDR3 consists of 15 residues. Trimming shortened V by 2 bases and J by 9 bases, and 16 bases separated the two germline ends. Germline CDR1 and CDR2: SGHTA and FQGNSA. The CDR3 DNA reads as TGTGCCAGCAGCTTAACTGGAGCAGGGGTTCGGGAGCTGTTTTTT. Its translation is CASSLTGAGVRELFF.

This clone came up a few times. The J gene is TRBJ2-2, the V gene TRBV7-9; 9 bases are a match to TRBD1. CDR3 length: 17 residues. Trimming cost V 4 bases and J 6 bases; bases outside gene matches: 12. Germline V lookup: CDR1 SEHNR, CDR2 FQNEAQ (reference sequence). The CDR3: CASSSHRDRVFSGELFF. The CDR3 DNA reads TGTGCCAGCAGCTCGCACCGGGACAGGGTATTCTCCGGGGAGCTGTTTTTT.

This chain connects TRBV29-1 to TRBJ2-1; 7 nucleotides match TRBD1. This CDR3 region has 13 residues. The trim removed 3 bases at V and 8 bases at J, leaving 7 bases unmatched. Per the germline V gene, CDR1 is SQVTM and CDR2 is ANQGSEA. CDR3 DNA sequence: TGCAGCGTTGAGGGGCACACAGGGGATGAGCAGTTCTTC. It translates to CSVEGHTGDEQFF.

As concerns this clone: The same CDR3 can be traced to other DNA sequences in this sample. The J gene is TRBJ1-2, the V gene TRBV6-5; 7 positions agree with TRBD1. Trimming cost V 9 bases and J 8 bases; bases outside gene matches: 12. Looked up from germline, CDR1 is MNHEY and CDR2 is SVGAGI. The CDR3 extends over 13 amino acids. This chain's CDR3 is CASADRAFFGYTF. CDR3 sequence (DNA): TGTGCCAGTGCAGACAGGGCGTTTTTCGGCTACACCTTC.

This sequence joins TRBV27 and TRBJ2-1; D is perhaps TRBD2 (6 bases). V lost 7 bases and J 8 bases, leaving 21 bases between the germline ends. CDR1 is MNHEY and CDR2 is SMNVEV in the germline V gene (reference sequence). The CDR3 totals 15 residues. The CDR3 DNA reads TGTGCCAGCATAGACTCCGGGACTCCATTCCATGAGCAGTTCTTC. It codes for CASIDSGTPFHEQFF.

The CDR3 region is CASSWASQTEAFF. In DNA form, the CDR3 reads TGTGCCAGCAGTTGGGCCTCCCAAACTGAAGCTTTCTTT. This sequence joins TRBV6-5 and TRBJ1-1, with D hard to call. Germline V gene lookup returns CDR1 MNHEY and CDR2 SVGAGI. The V end lost 4 bases, the J end lost 5 bases, and 11 bases lay between the germline ends. This CDR3 is built from 13 residues.

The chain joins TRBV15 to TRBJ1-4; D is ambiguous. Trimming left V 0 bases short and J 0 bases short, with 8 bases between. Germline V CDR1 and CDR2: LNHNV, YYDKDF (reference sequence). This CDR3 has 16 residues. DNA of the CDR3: TGTGCCACCAGCAGAGATTTTGCGACAACTAATGAAAAACTGTTTTTT. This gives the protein CATSRDFATTNEKLFF.

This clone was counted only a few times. CDR3 nucleotides: TGTGCCAGCAGCGACAACCCGACAGGCCATTACGAGCAGTACTTC. Its translation is CASSDNPTGHYEQYF. The V gene is TRBV7-9, the J gene TRBJ2-7; D may be TRBD1 (6 bases). The CDR3 is 15 amino acids. V lost 5 bases, J lost 4 bases, and 18 bases lay in between. Germline CDR1 is SEHNR and CDR2 is FQNEAQ (reference sequence).

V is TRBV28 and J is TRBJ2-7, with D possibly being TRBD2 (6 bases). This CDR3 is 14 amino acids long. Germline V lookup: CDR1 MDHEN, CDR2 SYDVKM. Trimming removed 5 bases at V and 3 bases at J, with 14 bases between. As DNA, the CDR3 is TGTGCCAGCAGTGATCGATTAGCGGTCTACGAGCAGTACTTC. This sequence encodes CASSDRLAVYEQYF.